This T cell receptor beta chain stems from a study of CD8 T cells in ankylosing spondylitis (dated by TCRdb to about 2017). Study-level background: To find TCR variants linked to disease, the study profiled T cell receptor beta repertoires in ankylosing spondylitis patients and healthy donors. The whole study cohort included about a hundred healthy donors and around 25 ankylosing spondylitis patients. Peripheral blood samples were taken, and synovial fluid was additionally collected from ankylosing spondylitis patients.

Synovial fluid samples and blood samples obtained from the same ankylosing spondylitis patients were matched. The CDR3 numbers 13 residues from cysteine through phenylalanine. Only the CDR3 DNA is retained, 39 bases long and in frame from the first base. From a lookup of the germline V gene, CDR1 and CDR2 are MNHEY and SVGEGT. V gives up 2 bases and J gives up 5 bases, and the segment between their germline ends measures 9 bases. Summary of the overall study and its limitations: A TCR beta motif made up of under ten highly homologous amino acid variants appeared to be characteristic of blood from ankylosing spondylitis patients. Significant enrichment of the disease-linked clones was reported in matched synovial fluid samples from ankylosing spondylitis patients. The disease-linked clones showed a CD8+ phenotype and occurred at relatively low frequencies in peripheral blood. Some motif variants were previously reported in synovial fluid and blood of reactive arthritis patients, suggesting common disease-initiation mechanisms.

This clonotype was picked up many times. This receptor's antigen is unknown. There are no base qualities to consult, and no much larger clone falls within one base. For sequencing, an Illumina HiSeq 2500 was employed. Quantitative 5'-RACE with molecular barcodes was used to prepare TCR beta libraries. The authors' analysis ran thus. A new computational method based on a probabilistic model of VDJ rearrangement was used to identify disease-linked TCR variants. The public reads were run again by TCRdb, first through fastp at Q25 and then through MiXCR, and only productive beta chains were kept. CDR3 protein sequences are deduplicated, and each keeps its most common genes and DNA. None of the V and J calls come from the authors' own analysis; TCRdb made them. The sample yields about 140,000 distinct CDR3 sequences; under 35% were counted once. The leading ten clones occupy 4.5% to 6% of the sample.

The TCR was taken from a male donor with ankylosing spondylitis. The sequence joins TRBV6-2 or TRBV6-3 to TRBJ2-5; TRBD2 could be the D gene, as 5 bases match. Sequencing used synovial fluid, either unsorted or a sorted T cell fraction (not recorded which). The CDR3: CASSYMGEETQYF. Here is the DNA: TGTGCCAGCAGTTACATGGGAGAGGAGACCCAGTACTTC.